The 28 T cell receptor beta chains below come from one sample, sequenced in a study of siplizumab effects on memory and regulatory T cells. Here immunoSEQ multiplex PCR was the method, and the copy in TCRdb shows in-frame clones only, minus some. The repertoire consists of tens of thousands of clones, with roughly 97% occurring once and the leading ten covering about 0.1%. The sample comprised naive CD8+ T cells sorted from blood. The receptors derive from a human donor in good health.

V is TRBV27 and J is TRBJ1-4, with unresolved D. The germline CDR1 and CDR2 sequences are MNHEY and SMNVEV (reference sequence). The CDR3 length is 13 residues. With 4 bases removed from V and 3 bases from J, the gap between germline ends came to 6 bases. The CDR3, as DNA: TGTGCCAGCAGTTACGGGTCTAATGAAAAACTGTTTTTT. It encodes CASSYGSNEKLFF.

V and J are TRBV27 and TRBJ1-5; D may be TRBD1 (5 bases). The germline gives CDR1 MNHEY, CDR2 SMNVEV (reference sequence). V was shortened by 6 bases and J by 6 bases, with 9 bases between the two germline ends. The CDR3 spans 12 residues. CDR3 sequence (DNA): TGTGCCAGCAGCCGGGGGGGTCAGCCCCAGCATTTT. It specifies CASSRGGQPQHF.

The V call is TRBV5-6, the J call TRBJ1-1, with 11 nucleotides matching TRBD1. V trimming: 3 bases; J trimming: 3 bases; junction bases outside the gene matches: 4. This CDR3 comprises 15 residues. Germline V lookup: CDR1 SGHDT, CDR2 YYEEEE. CDR3 DNA: TGTGCCAGCAGCTGGGGGACAGGGGGGCACACTGAAGCTTTCTTT. Translating gives CASSWGTGGHTEAFF.

The chain uses TRBV7-8 and TRBJ2-3; TRBD2 matches 8 bases. The CDR3 totals 15 residues. Germline CDR1 reads SGHVS; CDR2 reads FQNEAQ. V dropped 2 bases and J dropped 3; count of bases not matched to a gene: 4. The CDR3 loop reads CASSLQLAVTDTQYF. The CDR3, as DNA: TGTGCCAGCAGCTTACAACTAGCGGTTACAGATACGCAGTATTTT.

The chain links TRBV11-3 to TRBJ2-1, with D perhaps matching TRBD2 (6 bases). Trimming stripped 5 bases from V and 10 bases from J, with 15 bases between. This CDR3 has 13 amino acids. Germline V gene sequence: CDR1 SGHNT, CDR2 YENEEA. In DNA form, the CDR3 reads TGTGCCAGCAGCCCACCGGGACTCTCAGAGCAGTTCTTC. Translation gives CASSPPGLSEQFF.

The chain links TRBV5-4 to TRBJ1-3; possibly TRBD1 for D (5 bases). The germline V gene encodes CDR1 SGHNT and CDR2 YYREEE (reference sequence). Trimming shortened V by 4 bases and J by 2 bases, and 10 bases separated the two germline ends. The CDR3 spans 14 residues. The CDR3 DNA sequence: TGTGCCAGCAGCGCGGGGGGTCCTGGAAACACCATATATTTT. Its translation is CASSAGGPGNTIYF.

The CDR3 reads CASSLITGYQAFF. CDR3 sequence (DNA): TGTGCCAGCAGCTTAATCACAGGGTATCAAGCTTTCTTT. This sequence joins TRBV5-6 and TRBJ1-1; TRBD1 is a possible D gene (6 bases). Germline CDR1 and CDR2: SGHDT and YYEEEE. The V and J ends lost 2 bases and 9 bases respectively, with 14 bases between them. The CDR3 has 13 amino acids. The entire variable domain, with the rest obtained from reference TRBV5-6 and TRBJ1-1, is as follows: DAGVTQSPTHLIKTRGQQVTLRCSPKSGHDTVSWYQQALGQGPQFIFQYYEEEERQRGNFPDRFSGHQFPNYSSELNVNALLLGDSALYLCASSLITGYQAFFGQGTRLTVV.

As regards this clone: Within the sample, other DNA sequences also encode this same CDR3. V and J are TRBV5-4 and TRBJ1-1, with D hard to call. The ends were cut back, 2 bases at V and 1 base at J, with 3 bases in the middle. Germline V gene lookup returns CDR1 SGHNT and CDR2 YYREEE (reference sequence). The CDR3 sequence is 12 residues long. The CDR3 region is CASSLRNTEAFF. CDR3 coding DNA: TGTGCCAGCAGCTTAAGGAACACTGAAGCTTTCTTT.

This clone was observed a single time. The same CDR3 also results from other DNA sequences found in this sample. J is TRBJ1-1 and V is TRBV4-3; D is uncertain. The CDR3 loop spans 14 amino acids. Germline V gives CDR1 LGHNA, CDR2 YSLEER. V was clipped by 0 bases and J by 7 bases, with 12 bases between them. The CDR3, as DNA: TGCGCCAGCAGCCAAGATAGAAGTCCGATTGAAGCTTTCTTT. Its protein is CASSQDRSPIEAFF.

The V gene is TRBV4-1, the J gene TRBJ2-1, with unresolved D. Per germline, CDR1 MGHRA and CDR2 YSYEKL. The ends were cut back, 3 bases at V and 2 bases at J, with 8 bases in the middle. The CDR3 is 14 amino acids. CDR3: CASSHPDPYNEQFF. The CDR3 nucleotides read TGCGCCAGCAGCCACCCCGACCCCTACAATGAGCAGTTCTTC.

The chain carries TRBV13 and TRBJ1-1; D remains unclear. The CDR3 has 15 residues. Germline lookup yields CDR1 PRHDT and CDR2 FYEKMQ (reference sequence). The V end lost 3 bases, the J end lost 6 bases, and 17 bases lay between the germline ends. CDR3 DNA: TGTGCCAGCAGCTTTGCAGGCGGTGGAGCAGCTGAAGCTTTCTTT. It translates to CASSFAGGGAAEAFF.

This clone was picked up a small number of times. This chain links TRBV6-5 with TRBJ1-2, with a possible D match to TRBD1 (5 bases). Trimming took off 0 bases at V and 8 bases at J, with 10 bases between the two ends. Germline V gives CDR1 MNHEY, CDR2 SVGAGI. This CDR3 contains 13 residues. CDR3 region: CASSYSSGSGYTF. CDR3 nucleotides: TGTGCCAGCAGTTACTCATCAGGGTCGGGCTACACCTTC.

The chain has TRBV27 and TRBJ1-1; 7 bases are a match to TRBD1. V lost 3 bases and J lost 4; bases outside the gene matches: 5. Germline-derived CDR1 and CDR2 are MNHEY and SMNVEV (reference sequence). The CDR3 is made up of 14 amino acids. In DNA form, the CDR3 reads TGTGCCAGCAGTTTGGGCAGGGGGGGCACTGAAGCTTTCTTT. This encodes CASSLGRGGTEAFF.

The chain links TRBV11-2 to TRBJ2-5; D unclear. Germline V gene lookup returns CDR1 SGHAT and CDR2 FQNNGV. The CDR3 is 13 amino acids. Trimming removed 6 bases from V and 3 bases from J, with 11 bases in between. The CDR3 DNA sequence: TGTGCCAGCAGTCAACCCCAGGAAGAGACCCAGTACTTC. Protein: CASSQPQEETQYF.

This clone was detected once. The rearrangement links TRBV5-6 to TRBJ2-2, with 11 bases matching TRBD2. The germline V gene has CDR1 SGHDT and CDR2 YYEEEE. The junction had 4 bases not matched to a gene; V was cut back by 2 bases and J by 4 bases. The CDR3 extends over 16 amino acids. CDR3 DNA sequence: TGTGCCAGCAGCTTCATAGCGGGGGGGCCCACCGGGGAGCTGTTTTTT. It yields the protein CASSFIAGGPTGELFF.

CDR3 DNA sequence: TGTGCCAGCAGCTTGACCGCAGGAGGGAATGAGCAGTTCTTC. It is translated as CASSLTAGGNEQFF. This chain uses TRBV7-9 with TRBJ2-1; D perhaps matches TRBD2 (6 bases). The CDR3 is 14 amino acids. V shed 3 bases and J shed 7 bases, with 13 bases lying between them. Germline loops: CDR1 SEHNR, CDR2 FQNEAQ (reference sequence).

The chain couples TRBV12-5 to TRBJ1-4, with D unresolved. Germline V gene lookup returns CDR1 LGHNT and CDR2 FRNRAP. The CDR3 runs 17 residues. The ends were cut back, 3 bases at V and 2 bases at J, with 16 bases in the middle. The CDR3 nucleotides read TGTGCTAGTGGTTTAAAAGTTTTGTCGGGGACTAATGAAAAACTGTTTTTT. Translating it yields CASGLKVLSGTNEKLFF.

The chain uses TRBV7-6 and TRBJ2-1, with D possibly TRBD2 on 7 matching bases. The V end was cut by 3 bases, the J end by 3 bases, with 12 bases between. The germline V gene encodes CDR1 SGHVS and CDR2 FNYEAQ. This CDR3 region has 15 residues. Here the CDR3 reads CASSFVGGVYNEQFF. The CDR3 DNA sequence: TGTGCCAGCAGCTTTGTAGGGGGGGTCTACAATGAGCAGTTCTTC.

The chain has TRBV9 and TRBJ2-5; 11 positions match TRBD1. The J call may be faulty, since TRBJ2-7 better matches the DNA end. The CDR3 consists of 17 residues. Germline V gene data show CDR1 as SGDLS and CDR2 as YYNGEE. This CDR3 is CASSVDGQGAGSYEQYF. In DNA form, the CDR3 reads TGTGCCAGCAGCGTAGACGGACAGGGGGCTGGATCCTACGAGCAGTACTTC.

The CDR3 is CASSSNRESYEQYF. DNA of the CDR3: TGTGCCAGCAGTTCGAACAGGGAATCCTACGAGCAGTACTTC. The V gene is TRBV27, the J gene TRBJ2-7; the D gene is possibly TRBD1 (6 bases). CDR1 is MNHEY and CDR2 is SMNVEV in the germline V gene (reference sequence). With 4 bases removed from V and 1 base from J, the gap between germline ends came to 11 bases. This CDR3 has 14 amino acids.

CDR3 coding DNA: TGTGCCAGCAGCGTAGCGGAGGGGGTTGGAAACACCATATATTTT. Its translation is CASSVAEGVGNTIYF. The chain joins TRBV9 to TRBJ1-3, with a possible D match to TRBD1 (6 bases). From germline, CDR1 is SGDLS and CDR2 YYNGEE. Trimming pared 0 bases from V and 3 bases from J, leaving 10 bases between. This CDR3 region has 15 residues.

The V call is TRBV7-9, the J call TRBJ2-6; TRBD1 matches 9 bases. CDR1 is SEHNR, CDR2 FQNEAQ, per germline (reference sequence). There are 16 residues in the CDR3. J was trimmed by 3 bases and V by 4 bases; bases with no gene match: 4. The CDR3 is CASSSTGGGGANVLTF. CDR3 nucleotide sequence: TGTGCCAGCAGCTCCACAGGGGGCGGTGGGGCCAACGTCCTGACTTTC.

DNA of the CDR3: TGTGCCAGCAGCGTAGATCCTAGCGGGGGGGCGGATACGCAGTATTTT. Its protein is CASSVDPSGGADTQYF. J is TRBJ2-3 and V is TRBV9; TRBD2 aligns across 12 bases. The germline CDR1 and CDR2 sequences are SGDLS and YYNGEE. After removal of 0 bases from V and 6 bases from J, the junction contained 5 bases not matched to a gene. The CDR3 runs to 16 residues.

This chain joins TRBV2 and TRBJ1-1, with TRBD1 as a possible D gene (5 bases). Trimming cost V 9 bases and J 5 bases, with 10 bases left between them. This CDR3 has 11 residues. CDR1 is SNHLY and CDR2 is FYNNEI in the germline V gene. The CDR3 nucleotides are TGTGCCAGGGGGGGTGGGACTGAAGCTTTCTTT. Translated: CARGGGTEAFF. Complete variable domain (other parts from reference TRBV2 and TRBJ1-1): EPEVTQTPSHQVTQMGQEVILRCVPISNHLYFYWYRQILGQKVEFLVSFYNNEISEKSEIFDDQFSVERPDGSNFTLKIRSTKLEDSAMYFCARGGGTEAFFGQGTRLTVV.

The chain carries TRBV10-3 and TRBJ2-1, with unresolved D. The germline CDR1 and CDR2 sequences are ENHRY and SYGVKD. The CDR3 has 14 amino acids. V was shortened by 0 bases and J by 4 bases, with 7 bases between the two germline ends. The DNA for the CDR3 is TGTGCCATCAGTGAGTCGGGCTTTTACAATGAGCAGTTCTTC. Translation gives CAISESGFYNEQFF.

The V gene is TRBV5-4, the J gene TRBJ1-2; tentatively, D is TRBD1 (5 bases). The V end lost 1 base, the J end lost 8 bases, and 15 bases lay between the germline ends. Germline V lookup: CDR1 SGHNT, CDR2 YYREEE (reference sequence). The CDR3 spans 14 residues. The CDR3 sequence is CASSLWGREDGYTF. The CDR3 coding sequence is TGTGCCAGCAGCTTGTGGGGCAGGGAGGACGGCTACACCTTC.

The chain is built from TRBV15 and TRBJ2-2; 7 nucleotides agree with TRBD1. The ends lost 5 bases at V and 4 bases at J; junction bases unmatched: 13. Per germline, CDR1 LNHNV and CDR2 YYDKDF (reference sequence). CDR3 length: 17 amino acids. CDR3 nucleotide sequence: TGTGCCACCAGCGGGCCTCGGGACAGCCCTTCCACCGGGGAGCTGTTTTTT. Encoded protein: CATSGPRDSPSTGELFF.

The CDR3 DNA reads TGCGCCAGCAGCCAGGCGGTTAGCGGGGTAGTGGCGCAGTATTTT. The encoded protein is CASSQAVSGVVAQYF. The chain recombines TRBV4-1 with TRBJ2-3, with TRBD2 identical over 8 bases. The CDR3 extends over 15 amino acids. V shed 3 bases, J shed 10 bases, and the junction held 12 bases outside the gene matches. CDR1 is MGHRA and CDR2 is YSYEKL in the germline V gene.